Each of the 9 T cell receptor beta chains below was sequenced from the same sample in a study of T cell repertoires in cytomegalovirus infection (dated by TCRdb to 2018 to 2020). No antigen is known for these receptors. This specimen's treatment or condition label, interpreted: in vitro stimulation with specific CMV peptide epitopes to enrich CMV-specific T cells. Sequencing used an Illumina HiSeq 1500. The public reads were quality trimmed at Q25 with fastp and then assembled into clones with MiXCR by TCRdb, keeping productive beta chains. Here each entry gathers all rows of one CDR3 protein and keeps the most common genes and DNA. Here the sample has roughly 78,000 distinct CDR3 sequences; roughly 40% occur a single time. The biggest ten clones account for approximately 95% of the sample. The sample was CD8+ T cells from cultured PBMCs, taken from culture after CMV antigen stimulation. These receptors all come from a human donor in good health (CMV status not recorded). Some clones in this sample may be carry-over from other donors' samples.

The rearrangement uses TRBV4-1 and TRBJ2-1; D remains unclear. The CDR3 totals 14 residues. Germline V lookup: CDR1 MGHRA, CDR2 YSYEKL. The germline V and J ends were trimmed by 0 bases and 7 bases, with 10 bases remaining between them. CDR3 amino acids: CASSQEGQPNEQFF. CDR3 coding DNA: TGCGCCAGCAGCCAAGAAGGGCAGCCAAATGAGCAGTTCTTC.

V usage is TRBV5-6 and J usage is TRBJ2-4; a weak D match, TRBD2 (6 bases). In germline, CDR1 is SGHDT, CDR2 YYEEEE. V lost 8 bases to trimming and J lost 4 bases, with 13 bases between them. This CDR3 contains 13 residues. The CDR3 here is CASGSGDKNIQYF. The CDR3 DNA sequence: TGTGCCAGTGGGTCGGGGGATAAAAACATTCAGTACTTC.

The chain uses TRBV6-1 and TRBJ1-5; TRBD1 is a possible D gene (6 bases). V lost 6 bases and J lost 1, with 13 bases in between. Germline-derived CDR1 and CDR2 are MNHNS and SASEGT. This CDR3 is 15 amino acids long. The CDR3: CASSPEGGSNQPQHF. The CDR3, as DNA: TGTGCCAGCAGCCCCGAGGGGGGGAGCAATCAGCCCCAGCATTTT.

The chain carries TRBV4-3 and TRBJ2-1; 12 bases map to TRBD1. Germline V gives CDR1 LGHNA, CDR2 YSLEER. The CDR3 loop spans 17 amino acids. Losses at the gene ends were 0 bases for V and 10 bases for J; bases not matched to a gene: 10. This CDR3 reads CASSQDPGDRGLWEQFF. CDR3 bases: TGCGCCAGCAGCCAAGATCCCGGGGACAGGGGGCTATGGGAGCAGTTCTTC.

The chain links TRBV5-8 to TRBJ2-1, with TRBD1 matching 12 bases. The germline V gene has CDR1 SGHTS and CDR2 YDEGEE. The CDR3 sequence is 17 residues long. V dropped 2 bases and J dropped 7; count of bases not matched to a gene: 10. The CDR3: CASSFGWGQGAPNEQFF. As DNA, the CDR3 is TGTGCCAGCAGCTTCGGCTGGGGACAGGGGGCGCCGAATGAGCAGTTCTTC.

This clonotype was recorded at least ten times. This chain links TRBV7-6 with TRBJ2-1; 10 positions match TRBD1. Germline values: CDR1 SGHVS, CDR2 FNYEAQ. CDR3 length: 16 amino acids. The J segment lost 8 bases and the V segment lost 5 bases, leaving 12 bases of the junction unmatched. The chain's CDR3 is CASSPGQGVLAHEQFF. In nucleotides, the CDR3 is TGTGCCAGCAGCCCCGGACAGGGGGTGTTAGCCCATGAGCAGTTCTTC.

This clonotype has only a few counts. This chain connects TRBV6-6 to TRBJ2-2, with D possibly matching TRBD1 (6 bases). The CDR3 totals 15 residues. Looked up from germline, CDR1 is MNHNY and CDR2 is SVGAGI (reference sequence). V lost 7 bases to trimming and J lost 1 base, with 13 bases between them. The CDR3 reads CASIMWGLNTGELFF. The DNA for the CDR3 is TGTGCCAGCATTATGTGGGGGCTGAACACCGGGGAGCTGTTTTTT.

The chain employs TRBV29-1 and TRBJ1-2; weak D call: TRBD1 (6 bases). CDR3 size: 15 residues. Germline-derived CDR1 and CDR2 are SQVTM and ANQGSEA. V was trimmed by 3 bases and J by 4 bases, leaving 18 bases between them. The CDR3 loop is CSVEGAISEGYGYTF. The CDR3 DNA is TGCAGCGTTGAGGGGGCCATCTCCGAGGGCTATGGCTACACCTTC. Supplemented by reference TRBV29-1 and TRBJ1-2, the full variable domain reads SAVISQKPSRDICQRGTSLTIQCQVDSQVTMMFWYRQQPGQSLTLIATANQGSEATYESGFVIDKFPISRPNLTFSTLTVSNMSPEDSSIYLCSVEGAISEGYGYTFGSGTRLTVV.

This clonotype was detected only once. The chain links TRBV27 to TRBJ1-5; TRBD1 matches at 8 bases. The CDR3 has 16 amino acids. Unmatched junction bases numbered 11, after V lost 5 bases and J lost 5 bases. Germline lookup yields CDR1 MNHEY and CDR2 SMNVEV (reference sequence). The CDR3 DNA is TGTGCCAGCAGTATGCGAAAGACAGGGGAGGATCAGCCCCAGCATTTT. Its translation: CASSMRKTGEDQPQHF.